These 23 T cell receptor beta chains share one sample of origin, sequenced in a study of blood T cell repertoires in COVID-19. Profiled with immunoSEQ multiplex PCR; TCRdb holds only in-frame clones, not every one. The sample holds 85,000 to 130,000 clones, around 87% seen once. The sample consisted of peripheral blood. All receptors come from a man between 45 and 60 years old with acute or convalescent COVID-19.

This chain joins TRBV5-1 and TRBJ1-3; 7 bases agree with TRBD1. The CDR3 is 17 residues long. V trimming: 4 bases; J trimming: 0 bases; junction bases outside the gene matches: 10. Germline CDR1 reads SGHRS; CDR2 reads YFSETQ. CDR3 in DNA: TGCGCCAGCAGCCCGGCCCCTGGGACAGCCTCTGGAAACACCATATATTTT. Translating it yields CASSPAPGTASGNTIYF.

The V gene is TRBV5-1, the J gene TRBJ2-7, with a weak D call TRBD1 (5 bases). The CDR3 length is 14 residues. Looked up from germline, CDR1 is SGHRS and CDR2 is YFSETQ. The ends were cut back, 5 bases at V and 0 bases at J, with 12 bases in the middle. CDR3 in DNA: TGCGCCAGCAGTTTCCTGGACAACTCCTACGAGCAGTACTTC. It specifies CASSFLDNSYEQYF. Combining the CDR3 with reference TRBV5-1 and TRBJ2-7 gives the whole variable domain KAGVTQTPRYLIKTRGQQVTLSCSPISGHRSVSWYQQTPGQGLQFLFEYFSETQRNKGNFPGRFSGRQFSNSRSEMNVSTLELGDSALYLCASSFLDNSYEQYFGPGTRLTVT.

This chain's CDR3 is CASSGGASYEQYF. CDR3 nucleotide sequence: TGTGCCAGCAGCGGGGGGGCCTCCTACGAGCAGTACTTC. The chain combines TRBV2 with TRBJ2-7, with TRBD2 matching over 8 bases. Trimming at V came to 6 bases and at J to 0 bases, leaving 1 base not matched to a gene. The CDR3 is 13 amino acids. CDR1 and CDR2 (germline): SNHLY, FYNNEI.

V is TRBV19 and J is TRBJ1-1; D unclear. The CDR3 sequence is 15 residues long. V lost 5 bases to trimming and J lost 3 bases, with 16 bases between them. Germline CDR1 reads LNHDA; CDR2 reads SQIVND (reference sequence). The CDR3 region has the DNA TGTGCCAGTAGTCTTCGCGGCGGTGGGTACACTGAAGCTTTCTTT. Its protein product is CASSLRGGGYTEAFF.

The chain recombines TRBV28 with TRBJ2-3; 8 bases line up with TRBD2. The CDR3 is 17 residues long. Germline V CDR1 and CDR2: MDHEN, SYDVKM. Losses at the gene ends were 3 bases for V and 2 bases for J; bases not matched to a gene: 10. The CDR3 DNA follows: TGTGCCAGCAGTTTCCCCCGGGGGGGGCGGTTCACAGATACGCAGTATTTT. This translates into CASSFPRGGRFTDTQYF.

J is TRBJ1-1 and V is TRBV2; maybe TRBD1 (6 bases). V lost 6 bases and J 5 bases, leaving 16 bases between the germline ends. CDR1 and CDR2 from the germline V gene are SNHLY and FYNNEI. This CDR3 contains 14 residues. This CDR3 is CASSEQGGGTEAFF. The CDR3 nucleotides are TGTGCCAGCAGCGAACAAGGGGGGGGGACTGAAGCTTTCTTT.

The genes are TRBV5-5 and TRBJ2-7, with 8 bases fitting TRBD1. The CDR3 extends over 14 amino acids. From germline, CDR1 is SGHKS and CDR2 YYEKEE (reference sequence). With V trimmed by 4 bases and J by 3 bases, 6 bases remained unmatched. CDR3 amino acids: CASSRTGTDYEQYF. The CDR3 nucleotides are TGTGCCAGCAGCAGGACAGGGACTGACTACGAGCAGTACTTC.

V is TRBV6-5 and J is TRBJ1-4; TRBD1 matches at 8 bases. Trimming at V came to 2 bases and at J to 6 bases, leaving 8 bases not matched to a gene. This CDR3 contains 16 residues. Germline V CDR1 and CDR2: MNHEY, SVGAGI. The CDR3 reads CASSYSPGGADEKLFF. The CDR3 DNA sequence: TGTGCCAGCAGTTACAGCCCAGGGGGCGCGGATGAAAAACTGTTTTTT.

The J gene is TRBJ2-5, the V gene TRBV25-1; TRBD2 agrees at 8 bases. The CDR3 extends over 14 amino acids. The V gene end was trimmed by 8 bases and the J gene end by 5 bases; junction bases not matched to a gene: 10. The germline V gene encodes CDR1 MGHDK and CDR2 SYGVNS. This chain's CDR3 is CASSSELAGETQYF. CDR3 DNA: TGTGCCAGCTCTTCCGAGCTAGCGGGCGAGACCCAGTACTTC. Variable domain in full (rest from reference TRBV25-1 and TRBJ2-5): EADIYQTPRYLVIGTGKKITLECSQTMGHDKMYWYQQDPGMELHLIHYSYGVNSTEKGDLSSESTVSRIRTEHFPLTLESARPSHTSQYLCASSSELAGETQYFGPGTRLLVL.

This chain connects TRBV5-1 to TRBJ2-5; 9 nucleotides match TRBD2. Germline V lookup: CDR1 SGHRS, CDR2 YFSETQ. The CDR3 covers 13 residues. V dropped 3 bases and J dropped 5; count of bases not matched to a gene: 2. CDR3 region: CASSSAGGETQYF. CDR3 in DNA: TGCGCCAGCAGCTCCGCGGGGGGGGAGACCCAGTACTTC.

CDR3: CASSYSLDRAGNEQFF. CDR3 sequence (DNA): TGTGCCAGCAGTTACAGTTTGGACAGGGCGGGGAATGAGCAGTTCTTC. This chain uses TRBV6-5 with TRBJ2-1; TRBD1 agrees at 8 bases. With V trimmed by 2 bases and J by 7 bases, 10 bases remained unmatched. Per germline, CDR1 MNHEY and CDR2 SVGAGI. This CDR3 contains 16 residues.

DNA for the CDR3: TGTGCCACCAGCAGAGGGGGCCAGGGGCCAGATACGCAGTATTTT. This encodes CATSRGGQGPDTQYF. The rearrangement uses TRBV15 and TRBJ2-3, with a possible D match to TRBD1 (6 bases). This CDR3 contains 15 residues. V lost 1 base, J lost 4 bases, and 12 bases lay in between. CDR1 and CDR2 (germline): LNHNV, YYDKDF (reference sequence).

This clone was observed once. The chain couples TRBV28 to TRBJ2-7; 7 bases are shared with TRBD1. Germline V gene data show CDR1 as MDHEN and CDR2 as SYDVKM. The ends lost 4 bases at V and 0 bases at J; junction bases unmatched: 9. The CDR3 is made up of 16 amino acids. The CDR3 region has the DNA TGTGCCAGCAGTTCTTCCGGGACAGACTTCTCCTACGAGCAGTACTTC. The encoded protein is CASSSSGTDFSYEQYF. Full variable domain (rest looked up from reference TRBV28 and TRBJ2-7): DVKVTQSSRYLVKRTGEKVFLECVQDMDHENMFWYRQDPGLGLRLIYFSYDVKMKEKGDIPEGYSVSREKKERFSLILESASTNQTSMYLCASSSSGTDFSYEQYFGPGTRLTVT.

The V gene is TRBV27, the J gene TRBJ1-2; the match to TRBD1 covers 12 bases. Germline assignment: CDR1 MNHEY and CDR2 SMNVEV (reference sequence). The CDR3 runs 18 residues. V shed 1 base and J 8 bases; nucleotides not matched to a gene: 14. For the CDR3, the DNA is TGTGCCAGCAGTTTATTTTCTCCCGGGACAGGGGGCTTATGGGGCTACACCTTC. It translates to CASSLFSPGTGGLWGYTF.

The chain has TRBV5-4 and TRBJ2-7, with 7 positions matching TRBD2. Germline loops: CDR1 SGHNT, CDR2 YYREEE (reference sequence). This CDR3 is 15 amino acids long. Germline trimming cut 0 bases from V and 3 bases from J; bases unmatched to any gene: 6. This chain's CDR3 is CASSLGVGGDYEQYF. Written as DNA, the CDR3 is TGTGCCAGCAGCTTGGGGGTGGGAGGGGACTACGAGCAGTACTTC. Using reference TRBV5-4 and TRBJ2-7 for the parts outside the CDR3, the full variable domain is ETGVTQSPTHLIKTRGQQVTLRCSSQSGHNTVSWYQQALGQGPQFIFQYYREEENGRGNFPPRFSGLQFPNYSSELNVNALELDDSALYLCASSLGVGGDYEQYFGPGTRLTVT.

The chain joins TRBV3-1 (or the pseudogene TRBV3-2) to TRBJ2-2; D perhaps matches TRBD2 (6 bases). V was trimmed by 4 bases and J by 3 bases, leaving 9 bases between them. CDR1 and CDR2 (germline): LGHDT, YNNKEL (reference sequence). The CDR3 has 14 amino acids. CDR3 sequence: CASSRGTHTGELFF. The CDR3 DNA sequence: TGTGCCAGCAGCCGTGGGACTCACACCGGGGAGCTGTTTTTT.

The chain links TRBV9 to TRBJ2-5; tentatively, D is TRBD2 (6 bases). V gave up 2 bases and J gave up 5 bases, with 13 bases separating them. This CDR3 has 14 amino acids. The germline V gene encodes CDR1 SGDLS and CDR2 YYNGEE. CDR3: CASSVRAGSETQYF. CDR3 in DNA: TGTGCCAGCAGCGTGAGGGCGGGAAGTGAGACCCAGTACTTC.

The chain links TRBV7-2 to TRBJ2-1, with D maybe TRBD2 (6 bases). CDR3 length: 15 amino acids. V was clipped by 1 base and J by 4 bases, with 11 bases between them. Per the germline V gene, CDR1 is SGHTA and CDR2 is FQGNSA. The CDR3 coding sequence is TGTGCCAGCAGCTTAGTGGGCGGGAATTACAATGAGCAGTTCTTC. Protein sequence: CASSLVGGNYNEQFF.

The chain links TRBV7-8 to TRBJ1-2; 8 bases line up with TRBD1. Germline CDR1 reads SGHVS; CDR2 reads FQNEAQ. V dropped 5 bases and J dropped 8; count of bases not matched to a gene: 7. The CDR3 totals 13 residues. The CDR3 DNA is TGTGCCAGCAGCGTGACAGGGGAGACGGGCTACACCTTC. Translating it yields CASSVTGETGYTF.

This clone occurred once. The chain carries TRBV6-5 and TRBJ2-5, with 7 bases matching TRBD2. Germline V lookup: CDR1 MNHEY, CDR2 SVGAGI. Trimming took 8 bases from V and 5 from J; bases not matched to a gene: 5. CDR3 length: 12 residues. Here the CDR3 DNA reads TGTGCCAGCTCGGGGGAGGGGGAGACCCAGTACTTC. Its translation: CASSGEGETQYF.

The chain uses TRBV30 and TRBJ2-1; D perhaps matches TRBD2 (6 bases). This CDR3 spans 15 amino acids. Trimming cost V 0 bases and J 2 bases, with 11 bases left between them. From germline, CDR1 is GTSNPN and CDR2 SVGIG (reference sequence). DNA for the CDR3: TGTGCCTGGAGTGTGGGGCGGGATACCTACAATGAGCAGTTCTTC. The encoded protein is CAWSVGRDTYNEQFF.

The chain carries TRBV7-9 and TRBJ2-7, with TRBD2 matching over 10 bases. V lost 1 base and J lost 5; bases outside the gene matches: 8. Germline values: CDR1 SEHNR, CDR2 FQNEAQ (reference sequence). This CDR3 contains 16 residues. CDR3 DNA sequence: TGTGCCAGCAGCTTAGAAGTAGCGGGAGGCCATCACGAGCAGTACTTC. Its protein is CASSLEVAGGHHEQYF.

The chain links TRBV3-1 (or the pseudogene TRBV3-2) to TRBJ2-5, with 14 nucleotides matching TRBD2. The CDR3 extends over 16 amino acids. V lost 7 bases, J lost 4 bases, and 8 bases stayed unmatched. Per germline, CDR1 LGHDT and CDR2 YNNKEL (reference sequence). CDR3 amino acids: CASTRRLAGGVETQYF. DNA of the CDR3: TGTGCCAGCACCCGGAGACTAGCGGGAGGGGTAGAGACCCAGTACTTC.